This is a list of T cell receptor beta chains from one sample in a study of T-cell reconstitution after alpha-beta-depleted transplantation in children. Via MiXCR, TCRdb re-called the PCR reads, giving one row per CDR3 protein. The sample shows about 270,000 distinct CDR3 sequences, approximately 9.6% of them seen only once. Material: PBMCs from the stem cell graft donor, obtained from the stem cell graft. The receptors come from a human donor who donated a stem cell graft to a child with SCID. Both conserved end residues are part of each CDR3. The D gene is left open where the match is weak. Clone size appears in some rows only: once, few, many, or a class for an expanded clone.

V	J	D	size	CDR3	DNA
TRBV7-2	TRBJ2-5	TRBD1	many	CASSLTGTGIETQYF	TGTGCCAGCAGCTTGACTGGGACAGGAATAGAGACCCAGTACTTC
TRBV10-3	TRBJ2-1	-	many	CAIRTLNYNEQFF	TGTGCCATCAGGACCCTTAACTACAATGAGCAGTTCTTC
TRBV3-1	TRBJ1-2	-	-	CASSLGTWTNYGYTF	TGTGCCAGCAGCCTGGGGACATGGACTAACTATGGCTACACCTTC
TRBV14	TRBJ2-7	TRBD2	-	CASSPHGGLEYEQYF	TGTGCCAGCAGCCCACACGGGGGGTTGGAATACGAGCAGTACTTC
TRBV12-3/TRBV12-4	TRBJ1-4	-	few	CASRVLGGKEKLFF	TGTGCCAGCAGAGTCCTGGGGGGGAAAGAAAAACTGTTTTTT
TRBV3-1	TRBJ2-3	TRBD2	many	CASSQVSGGAQDTQYF	TGTGCCAGCAGCCAAGTAAGCGGGGGGGCCCAAGATACGCAGTATTTT
TRBV11-1	TRBJ2-2	-	few	CASSFRSATGELFF	TGTGCCAGCAGCTTCCGGTCAGCCACCGGGGAGCTGTTTTTT
TRBV6-1	TRBJ1-3	-	few	CASSERRYTIYF	TGTGCCAGCAGTGAAAGAAGGTACACCATATATTTT
TRBV5-1	TRBJ2-5	-	-	CASSLPSGGEETQYF	TGCGCCAGCAGCTTGCCTTCCGGCGGAGAAGAGACCCAGTACTTC
TRBV20-1	TRBJ1-4	-	many	CSAIESENEKLFF	TGCAGTGCTATCGAGTCAGAAAATGAAAAACTGTTTTTT
TRBV6-2/TRBV6-3	TRBJ2-2	TRBD1	few	CASSDRVWNTGELFF	TGTGCCAGCAGTGACAGGGTTTGGAACACCGGGGAGCTGTTTTTT
TRBV18	TRBJ2-5	TRBD2	few	CASRRTSGNQETQYF	TGTGCCAGCAGGCGGACTAGCGGAAACCAAGAGACCCAGTACTTC
TRBV10-3	TRBJ2-3	TRBD2	-	CAISEFTTSADTQYF	TGTGCCATCAGTGAGTTCACTACTAGCGCAGATACGCAGTATTTT
TRBV7-6	TRBJ2-3	TRBD2	-	CASSLAASGGTDTQYF	TGTGCCAGCAGCTTAGCTGCCAGCGGGGGTACAGATACGCAGTATTTT
TRBV12-3/TRBV12-4	TRBJ2-6	-	many	CASKPSSGANVLTF	TGTGCCAGCAAGCCGAGCTCTGGGGCCAACGTCCTGACTTTC
TRBV2	TRBJ2-7	-	many	CASSELAIGLGYEQYF	TGTGCCAGCAGTGAATTGGCCATAGGTCTCGGGTACGAGCAGTACTTC
TRBV7-6	TRBJ1-1	-	many	CASSLTENTEAFF	TGTGCCAGCAGCTTGACGGAGAACACTGAAGCTTTCTTT
TRBV29-1	TRBJ2-7	-	many	CSVAGTLHEQYF	TGCAGCGTTGCTGGGACCCTCCACGAGCAGTACTTC
TRBV3-1	TRBJ2-7	-	-	CASSLTGTPSSYEQYF	TGTGCCAGCAGCCTTACCGGGACACCTAGCTCCTACGAGCAGTACTTC
TRBV7-7	TRBJ2-5	TRBD2	-	CASSPGLAGETQYF	TGTGCCAGCAGCCCGGGACTAGCTGGCGAGACCCAGTACTTC